This T cell receptor (beta chain) was obtained from a study of prognosis after radiotherapy for stage I lung cancer. With two time points in the design, 4.5 to 7 milliliters of peripheral blood were drawn at each one. To note about this clonotype: The antigen is unknown.

From genomic DNA, TCR beta CDR3 was amplified by two-round multiplex PCR. The authors ran first-round PCR with primers specific to each TRBV and TRBJ gene. TCRdb re-analysed the multiplex PCR reads in MiXCR, keeping a single row per CDR3 protein. The sample consists of 20,000 to 30,000 distinct CDR3 sequences, roughly two fifths of them appearing once. Study-wide points: Following stereotactic body radiation therapy, patients who went on to develop distant metastases had lower Shannon entropy. Reportedly, metastasis status was linked to differences in TRBV and TRBJ usage frequencies.

The germline V gene encodes CDR1 GTSNPN and CDR2 SVGIG (reference sequence). This CDR3 contains 14 residues. V dropped 0 bases and J dropped 3 bases, with 9 bases sitting between them. The sample was PBMCs, taken before or after stereotactic body radiation therapy (not recorded which). This TCR derives from a donor at least 50 years old with non-small cell lung cancer. This sequence joins TRBV30 and TRBJ1-5; tentative D call: TRBD1 (5 bases). CDR3 sequence: CAWSVAGFNQPQHF. The CDR3 nucleotides read TGTGCCTGGAGTGTAGCAGGGTTCAATCAGCCCCAGCATTTT.